This T cell receptor beta chain stems from a study of cytomegalovirus exposure and HLA in healthy donors. The study's findings and limits: HLA alleles were associated with some 17,000 TCR beta sequences in a later analysis at 0.05 false discovery rate. Some public TCRs appeared in many individuals, while most sequences were rare.

Concerning this clone: Its antigen is unknown.

This PCR relied on a set of 60 Vbeta primers and 13 Jbeta primers. Some clones are missing from TCRdb's copy, which holds only in-frame ones; the method was immunoSEQ multiplex PCR. The sample shows some 90,000 clones, 75% to 80% of them seen only once. V gave up 3 bases and J gave up 1 base, with 9 bases separating them. The CDR3 loop spans 14 amino acids. Per the germline V gene, CDR1 is KGHSH and CDR2 is LQKENI. The V call is TRBV18, the J call TRBJ1-1; maybe TRBD1 (6 bases). The sequenced sample consisted of PBMCs. The TCR was taken from a female donor in good health and CMV-seronegative. The DNA of the CDR3 is TGTGCCAGCTCACCCCGGACAGAGAACACTGAAGCTTTCTTT. As protein: CASSPRTENTEAFF.